This T cell receptor (beta chain) was sequenced during a study of cytomegalovirus exposure and HLA in healthy donors. This CDR3 contains 15 residues. The V gene end was trimmed by 2 bases and the J gene end by 7 bases; junction bases not matched to a gene: 11. Germline-derived CDR1 and CDR2 are SGDLS and YYNGEE. Researchers ran the PCR with 60 Vbeta and 13 Jbeta primers. Method: immunoSEQ multiplex PCR; TCRdb's copy keeps in-frame clones and lacks some. The sample records about 120,000 clones, less than 80% being singletons. This TCR was recovered from a man aged 35 to 55 in good health and CMV-seropositive. Material: PBMCs. The chain couples TRBV9 to TRBJ1-2; 7 nucleotides agree with TRBD1. The CDR3 region is CASSVREGAQVGYTF. DNA for the CDR3: TGTGCCAGCAGCGTGAGAGAGGGGGCGCAGGTTGGCTACACCTTC.